This T cell receptor beta chain was observed in a study of T cells in Graves' hyperthyroidism and ophthalmopathy. No progression to ophthalmopathy during 18 months of follow-up defined stable disease. Not enrolled were patients with uncontrolled infection, other autoimmune disease, pregnancy or lactation. RNA transcripts were the template for amplifying TCR beta CDR3 regions. The HTBI primer set was used in a first-round RT-PCR of the TCR CDR3. In TCRdb, the multiplex PCR reads were re-called with MiXCR into one record per CDR3 protein. The top ten hold approximately 8.4% of the sample, which has more than 600,000 distinct CDR3 sequences, about a sixth seen once. V was pared by 5 bases and J by 5 bases, with 11 bases between. The CDR3 length is 13 residues. Germline lookup yields CDR1 KGHSH and CDR2 LQKENI. This clonotype has more than one count but fewer than ten.

The genes are TRBV18 and TRBJ2-3; D gene ambiguous. Sequencing was done on a sample of blood. This clonotype was sampled from a man younger than 30 with Graves' hyperthyroidism. The CDR3 loop is CASSIRLGDTQYF. CDR3 bases: TGTGCCAGCTCAATCAGGTTAGGAGATACGCAGTATTTT.